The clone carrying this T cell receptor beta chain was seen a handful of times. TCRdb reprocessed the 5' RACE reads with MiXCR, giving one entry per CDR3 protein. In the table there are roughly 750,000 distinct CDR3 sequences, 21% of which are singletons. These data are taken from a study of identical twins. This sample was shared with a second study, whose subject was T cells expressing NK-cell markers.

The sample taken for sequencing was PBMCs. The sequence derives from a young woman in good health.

CDR3 bases: TGCAGTGCTAGTAGCGGGGTCTCCTACAATGAGCAGTTCTTC. Its translation is CSASSGVSYNEQFF. The rearrangement links TRBV20-1 to TRBJ2-1, with 8 bases fitting TRBD2. The germline V gene encodes CDR1 DFQATT and CDR2 SNEGSKA (reference sequence). The CDR3 extends over 14 amino acids. The V and J ends lost 3 bases and 0 bases, in that order; junction bases with no gene match: 1.